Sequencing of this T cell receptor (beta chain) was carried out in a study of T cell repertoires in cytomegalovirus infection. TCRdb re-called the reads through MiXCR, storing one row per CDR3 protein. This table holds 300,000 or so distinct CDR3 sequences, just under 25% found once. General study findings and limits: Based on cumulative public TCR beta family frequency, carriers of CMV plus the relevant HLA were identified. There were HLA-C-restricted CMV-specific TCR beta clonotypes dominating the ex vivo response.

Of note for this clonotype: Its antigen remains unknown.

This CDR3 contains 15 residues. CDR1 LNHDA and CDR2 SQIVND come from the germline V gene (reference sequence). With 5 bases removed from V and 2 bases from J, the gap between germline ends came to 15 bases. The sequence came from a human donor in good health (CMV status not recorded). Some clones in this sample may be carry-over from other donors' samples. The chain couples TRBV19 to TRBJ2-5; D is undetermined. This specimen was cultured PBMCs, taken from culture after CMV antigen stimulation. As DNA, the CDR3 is TGTGCCAGTAGTCGATTAGGAGACGGGCAAGAGACCCAGTACTTC. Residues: CASSRLGDGQETQYF.